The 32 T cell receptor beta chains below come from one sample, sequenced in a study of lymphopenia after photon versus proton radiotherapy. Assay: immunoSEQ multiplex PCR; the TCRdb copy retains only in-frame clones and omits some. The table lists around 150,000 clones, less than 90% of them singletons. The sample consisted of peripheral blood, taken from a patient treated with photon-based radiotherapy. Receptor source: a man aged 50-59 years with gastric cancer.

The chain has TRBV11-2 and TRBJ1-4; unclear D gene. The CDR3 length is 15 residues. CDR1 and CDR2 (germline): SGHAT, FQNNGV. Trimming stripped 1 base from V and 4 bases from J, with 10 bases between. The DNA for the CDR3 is TGTGCCAGCAGCTTAGCTTCCGGATATAATGAAAAACTGTTTTTT. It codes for CASSLASGYNEKLFF.

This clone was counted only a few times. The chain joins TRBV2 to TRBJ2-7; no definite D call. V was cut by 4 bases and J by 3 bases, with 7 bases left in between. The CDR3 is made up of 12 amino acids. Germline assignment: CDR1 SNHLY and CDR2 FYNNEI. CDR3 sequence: CASSAVNYEQYF. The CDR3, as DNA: TGTGCCAGCAGTGCTGTTAACTACGAGCAGTACTTC. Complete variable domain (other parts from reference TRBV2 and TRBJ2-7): EPEVTQTPSHQVTQMGQEVILRCVPISNHLYFYWYRQILGQKVEFLVSFYNNEISEKSEIFDDQFSVERPDGSNFTLKIRSTKLEDSAMYFCASSAVNYEQYFGPGTRLTVT.

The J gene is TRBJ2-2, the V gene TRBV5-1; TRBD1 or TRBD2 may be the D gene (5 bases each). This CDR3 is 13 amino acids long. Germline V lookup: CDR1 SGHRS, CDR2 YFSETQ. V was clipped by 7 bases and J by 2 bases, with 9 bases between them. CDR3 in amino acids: CASVRGNTGELFF. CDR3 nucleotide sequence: TGCGCCAGCGTCCGGGGCAACACCGGGGAGCTGTTTTTT.

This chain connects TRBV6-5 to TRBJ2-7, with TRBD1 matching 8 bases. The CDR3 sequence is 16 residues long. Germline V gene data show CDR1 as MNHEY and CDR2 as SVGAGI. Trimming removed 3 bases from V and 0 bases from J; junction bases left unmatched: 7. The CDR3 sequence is CASSYQDRVGSYEQYF. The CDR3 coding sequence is TGTGCCAGCAGTTATCAGGACAGGGTCGGCTCCTACGAGCAGTACTTC.

The CDR3 sequence is CASTGTSGETQYF. The CDR3 DNA follows: TGTGCCAGCACCGGGACGAGCGGGGAGACCCAGTACTTC. The rearrangement uses TRBV6-1 and TRBJ2-5, with D possibly TRBD2 on 6 matching bases. Trimming took 7 bases from V and 5 from J, leaving 14 bases between them. The CDR3 contains 13 residues. The germline V gene encodes CDR1 MNHNS and CDR2 SASEGT.

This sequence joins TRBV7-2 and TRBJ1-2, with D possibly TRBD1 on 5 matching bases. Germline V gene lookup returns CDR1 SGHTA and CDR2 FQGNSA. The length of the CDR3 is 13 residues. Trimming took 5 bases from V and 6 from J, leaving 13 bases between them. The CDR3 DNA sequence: TGTGCCAGCAGCCCTTTCCAAGGGGATGGCTACACCTTC. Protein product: CASSPFQGDGYTF.

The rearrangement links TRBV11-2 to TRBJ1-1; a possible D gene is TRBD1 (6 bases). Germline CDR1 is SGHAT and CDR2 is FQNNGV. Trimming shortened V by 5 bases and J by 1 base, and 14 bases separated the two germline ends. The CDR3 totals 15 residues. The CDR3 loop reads CASSVNGGRNTEAFF. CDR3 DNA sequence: TGTGCCAGCAGCGTGAATGGGGGGCGGAACACTGAAGCTTTCTTT.

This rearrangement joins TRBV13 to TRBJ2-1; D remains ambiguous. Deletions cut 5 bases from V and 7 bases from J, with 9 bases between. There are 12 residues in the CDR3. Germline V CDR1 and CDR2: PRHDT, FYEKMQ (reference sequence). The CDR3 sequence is CASSPNRNEQFF. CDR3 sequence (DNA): TGTGCCAGCAGCCCGAACCGTAATGAGCAGTTCTTC.

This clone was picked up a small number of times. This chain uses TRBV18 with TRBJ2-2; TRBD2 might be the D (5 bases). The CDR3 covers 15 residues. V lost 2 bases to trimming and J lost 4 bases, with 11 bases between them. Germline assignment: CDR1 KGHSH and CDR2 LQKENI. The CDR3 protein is CASSPSAGLTGELFF. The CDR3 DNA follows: TGTGCCAGCTCACCATCGGCAGGACTCACCGGGGAGCTGTTTTTT. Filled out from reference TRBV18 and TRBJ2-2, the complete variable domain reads NAGVMQNPRHLVRRRGQEARLRCSPMKGHSHVYWYRQLPEEGLKFMVYLQKENIIDESGMPKERFSAEFPKEGPSILRIQQVVRGDSAAYFCASSPSAGLTGELFFGEGSRLTVL.

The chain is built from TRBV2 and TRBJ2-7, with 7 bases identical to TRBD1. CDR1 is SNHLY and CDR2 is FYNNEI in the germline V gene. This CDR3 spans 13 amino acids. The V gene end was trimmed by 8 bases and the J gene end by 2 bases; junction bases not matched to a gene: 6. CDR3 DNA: TGTGCCAGCCGACAGGGTCTTCCCTACGAGCAGTACTTC. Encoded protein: CASRQGLPYEQYF.

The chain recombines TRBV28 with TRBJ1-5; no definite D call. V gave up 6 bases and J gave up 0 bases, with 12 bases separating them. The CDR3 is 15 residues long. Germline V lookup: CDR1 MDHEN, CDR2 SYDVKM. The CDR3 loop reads CASSRTYYSNQPQHF. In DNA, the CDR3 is TGTGCCAGCAGCCGGACCTATTATAGCAATCAGCCCCAGCATTTT.

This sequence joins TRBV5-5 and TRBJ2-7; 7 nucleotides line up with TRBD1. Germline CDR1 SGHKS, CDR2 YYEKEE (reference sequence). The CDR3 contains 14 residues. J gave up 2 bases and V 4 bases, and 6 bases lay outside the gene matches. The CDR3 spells CASSLQGWTYEQYF. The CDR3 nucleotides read TGTGCCAGCAGCCTACAGGGGTGGACCTACGAGCAGTACTTC.

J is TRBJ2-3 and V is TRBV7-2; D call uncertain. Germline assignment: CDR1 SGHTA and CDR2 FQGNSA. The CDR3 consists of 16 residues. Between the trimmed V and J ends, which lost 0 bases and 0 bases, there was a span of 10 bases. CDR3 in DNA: TGTGCCAGCAGCTTAGCGTCGACCCCCAGCACAGATACGCAGTATTTT. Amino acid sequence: CASSLASTPSTDTQYF.

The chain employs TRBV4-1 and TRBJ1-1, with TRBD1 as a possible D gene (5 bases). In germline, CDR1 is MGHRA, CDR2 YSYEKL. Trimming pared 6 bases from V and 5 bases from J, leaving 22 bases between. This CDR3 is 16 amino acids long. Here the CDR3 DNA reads TGCGCCAGCAGAAAGGGCGAGATGGGGGTGAGGACTGAAGCTTTCTTT. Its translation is CASRKGEMGVRTEAFF.

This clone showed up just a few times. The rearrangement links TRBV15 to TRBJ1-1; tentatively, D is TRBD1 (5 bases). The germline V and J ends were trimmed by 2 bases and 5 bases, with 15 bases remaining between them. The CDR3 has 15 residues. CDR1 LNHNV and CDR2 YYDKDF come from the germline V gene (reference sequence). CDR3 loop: CATSRRGVRGTEAFF. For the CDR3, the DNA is TGTGCCACCAGCAGAAGGGGAGTAAGAGGGACTGAAGCTTTCTTT.

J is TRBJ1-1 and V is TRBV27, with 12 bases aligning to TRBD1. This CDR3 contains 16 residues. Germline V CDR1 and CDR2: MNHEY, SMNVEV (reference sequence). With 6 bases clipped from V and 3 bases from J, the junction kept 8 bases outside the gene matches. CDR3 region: CASRKGQGASYTEAFF. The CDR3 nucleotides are TGTGCCAGCAGAAAGGGACAGGGGGCTTCCTACACTGAAGCTTTCTTT.

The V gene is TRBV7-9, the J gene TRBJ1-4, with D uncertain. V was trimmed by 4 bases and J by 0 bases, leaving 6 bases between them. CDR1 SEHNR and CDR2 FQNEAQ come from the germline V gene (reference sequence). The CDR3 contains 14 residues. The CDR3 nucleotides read TGTGCCAGCAGCTCGGGAGCAACTAATGAAAAACTGTTTTTT. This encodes CASSSGATNEKLFF.

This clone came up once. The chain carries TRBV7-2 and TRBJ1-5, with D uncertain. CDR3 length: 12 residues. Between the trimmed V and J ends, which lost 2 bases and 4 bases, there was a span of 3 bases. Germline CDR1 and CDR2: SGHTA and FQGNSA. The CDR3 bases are TGTGCCAGCAGCTTATGGAATCAGCCCCAGCATTTT. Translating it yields CASSLWNQPQHF.

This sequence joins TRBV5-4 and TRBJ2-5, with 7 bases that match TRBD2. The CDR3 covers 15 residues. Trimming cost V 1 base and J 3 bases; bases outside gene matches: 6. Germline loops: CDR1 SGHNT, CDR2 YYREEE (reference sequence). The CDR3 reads CASSLSGLAEETQYF. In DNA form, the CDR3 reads TGTGCCAGCAGCTTGTCAGGGCTAGCGGAAGAGACCCAGTACTTC.

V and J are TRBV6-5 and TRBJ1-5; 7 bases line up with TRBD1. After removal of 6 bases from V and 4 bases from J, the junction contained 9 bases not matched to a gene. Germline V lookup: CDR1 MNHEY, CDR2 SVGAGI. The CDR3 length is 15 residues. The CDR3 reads CASSATGSPNQPQHF. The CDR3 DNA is TGTGCCAGCAGCGCGACAGGGAGCCCAAATCAGCCCCAGCATTTT.

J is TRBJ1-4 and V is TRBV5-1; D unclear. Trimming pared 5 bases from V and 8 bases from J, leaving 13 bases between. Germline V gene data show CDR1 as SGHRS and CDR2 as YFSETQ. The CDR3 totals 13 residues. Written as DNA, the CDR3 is TGCGCCAGCAGTAAAGGGTCGTACGAAAAACTGTTTTTT. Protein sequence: CASSKGSYEKLFF.

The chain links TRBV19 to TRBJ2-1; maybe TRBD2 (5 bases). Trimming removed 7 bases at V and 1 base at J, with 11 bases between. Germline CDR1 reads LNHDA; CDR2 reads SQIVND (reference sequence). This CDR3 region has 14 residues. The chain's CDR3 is CASTRGISYNEQFF. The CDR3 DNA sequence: TGTGCCAGTACCCGGGGAATTTCCTACAATGAGCAGTTCTTC.

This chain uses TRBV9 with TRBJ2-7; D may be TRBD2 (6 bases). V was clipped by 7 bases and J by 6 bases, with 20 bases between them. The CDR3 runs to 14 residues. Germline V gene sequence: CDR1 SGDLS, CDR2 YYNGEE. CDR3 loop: CASSPRRDGGEQYF. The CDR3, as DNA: TGTGCCAGCTCCCCTCGGCGGGACGGGGGCGAGCAGTACTTC.

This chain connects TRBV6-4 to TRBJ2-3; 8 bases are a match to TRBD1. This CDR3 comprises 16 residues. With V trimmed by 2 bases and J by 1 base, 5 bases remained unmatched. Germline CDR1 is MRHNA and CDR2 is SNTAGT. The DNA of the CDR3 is TGTGCCAGCAGTGACCTACAGGGGGAGGGCACAGATACGCAGTATTTT. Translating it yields CASSDLQGEGTDTQYF.

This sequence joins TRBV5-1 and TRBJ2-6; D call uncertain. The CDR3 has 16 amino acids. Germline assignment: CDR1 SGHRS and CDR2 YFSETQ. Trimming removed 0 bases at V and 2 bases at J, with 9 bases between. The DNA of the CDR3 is TGCGCCAGCAGCTTGGTTTCGGGTGCTGGGGCCAACGTCCTGACTTTC. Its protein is CASSLVSGAGANVLTF.

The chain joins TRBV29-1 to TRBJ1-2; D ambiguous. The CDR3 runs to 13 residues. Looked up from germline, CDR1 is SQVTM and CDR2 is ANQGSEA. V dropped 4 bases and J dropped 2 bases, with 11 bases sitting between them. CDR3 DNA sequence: TGCAGCGTTGCTGGCCGGACCAACTATGGCTACACCTTC. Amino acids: CSVAGRTNYGYTF.

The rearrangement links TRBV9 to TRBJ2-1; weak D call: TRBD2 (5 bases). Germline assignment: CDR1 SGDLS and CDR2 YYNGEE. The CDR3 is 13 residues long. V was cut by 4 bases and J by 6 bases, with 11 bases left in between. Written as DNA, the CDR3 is TGTGCCAGCAGCCTTACTAGAGGCAATGAGCAGTTCTTC. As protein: CASSLTRGNEQFF.

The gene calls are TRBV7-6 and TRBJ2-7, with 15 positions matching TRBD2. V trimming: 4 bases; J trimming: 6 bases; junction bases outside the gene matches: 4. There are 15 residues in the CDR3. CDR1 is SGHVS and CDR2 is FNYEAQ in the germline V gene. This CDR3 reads CASSSAGLAGGEQYF. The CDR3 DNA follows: TGTGCCAGCAGCTCCGCGGGACTAGCGGGAGGCGAGCAGTACTTC.

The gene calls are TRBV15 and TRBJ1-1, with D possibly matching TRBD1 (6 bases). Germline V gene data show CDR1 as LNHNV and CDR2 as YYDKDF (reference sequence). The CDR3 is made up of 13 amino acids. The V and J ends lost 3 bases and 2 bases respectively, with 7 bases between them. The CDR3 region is CATSRDRNTEAFF. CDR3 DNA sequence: TGTGCCACCAGCAGGGACAGAAACACTGAAGCTTTCTTT.

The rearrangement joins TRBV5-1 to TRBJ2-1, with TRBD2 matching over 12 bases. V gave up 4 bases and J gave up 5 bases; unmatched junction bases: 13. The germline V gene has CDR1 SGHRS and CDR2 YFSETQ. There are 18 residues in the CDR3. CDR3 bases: TGCGCCAGCAGCCCGGTTCTAGCGGGAGGGCCCCTCCACAATGAGCAGTTCTTC. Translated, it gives CASSPVLAGGPLHNEQFF.

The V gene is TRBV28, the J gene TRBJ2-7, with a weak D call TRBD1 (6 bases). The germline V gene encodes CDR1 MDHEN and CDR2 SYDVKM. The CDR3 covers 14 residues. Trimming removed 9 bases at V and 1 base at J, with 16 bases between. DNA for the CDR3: TGTGCCAGTCCGGGTCCGACAGGTTCCTACGAGCAGTACTTC. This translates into CASPGPTGSYEQYF.

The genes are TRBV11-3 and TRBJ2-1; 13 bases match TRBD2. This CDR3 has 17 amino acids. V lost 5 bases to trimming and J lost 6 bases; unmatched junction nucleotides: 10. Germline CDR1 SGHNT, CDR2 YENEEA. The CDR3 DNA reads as TGTGCCAGCAGCCCCGGACTAGCGGGAGATCTCAGCAATGAGCAGTTCTTC. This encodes CASSPGLAGDLSNEQFF.